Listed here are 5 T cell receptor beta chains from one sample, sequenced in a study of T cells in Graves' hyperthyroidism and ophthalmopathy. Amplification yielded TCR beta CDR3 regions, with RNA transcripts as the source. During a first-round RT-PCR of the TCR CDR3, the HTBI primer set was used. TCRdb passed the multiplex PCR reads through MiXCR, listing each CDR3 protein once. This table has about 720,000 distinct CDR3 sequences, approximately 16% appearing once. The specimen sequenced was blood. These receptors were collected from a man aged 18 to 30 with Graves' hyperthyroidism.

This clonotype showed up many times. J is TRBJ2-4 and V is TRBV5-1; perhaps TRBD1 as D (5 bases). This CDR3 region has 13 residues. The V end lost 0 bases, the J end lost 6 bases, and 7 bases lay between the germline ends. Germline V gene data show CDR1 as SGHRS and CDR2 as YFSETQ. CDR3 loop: CASSLGQGNIQYF. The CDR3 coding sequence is TGCGCCAGCAGCTTGGGGCAGGGAAACATTCAGTACTTC.

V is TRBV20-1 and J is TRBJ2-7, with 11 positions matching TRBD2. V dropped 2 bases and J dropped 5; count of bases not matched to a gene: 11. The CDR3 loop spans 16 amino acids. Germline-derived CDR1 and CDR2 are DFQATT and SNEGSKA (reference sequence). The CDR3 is CSARYKMGLAENEQYF. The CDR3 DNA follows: TGCAGTGCTAGATATAAGATGGGACTAGCGGAAAACGAGCAGTACTTC.

CDR3 amino acids: CASSPTRRPNQPQHF. The DNA of the CDR3 is TGTGCCAGCAGCCCGACCCGTAGGCCCAATCAGCCCCAGCATTTT. This chain joins TRBV12-3 or TRBV12-4 and TRBJ1-5; D is uncertain. The CDR3 contains 15 residues. V lost 6 bases, J lost 3 bases, and 15 bases lay in between.

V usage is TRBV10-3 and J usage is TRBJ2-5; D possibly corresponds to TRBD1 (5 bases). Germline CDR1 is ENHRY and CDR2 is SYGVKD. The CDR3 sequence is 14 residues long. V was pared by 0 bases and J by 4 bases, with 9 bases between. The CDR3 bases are TGTGCCATCAGTGAGTCAGGGGAAGGAGAGACCCAGTACTTC. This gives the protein CAISESGEGETQYF.

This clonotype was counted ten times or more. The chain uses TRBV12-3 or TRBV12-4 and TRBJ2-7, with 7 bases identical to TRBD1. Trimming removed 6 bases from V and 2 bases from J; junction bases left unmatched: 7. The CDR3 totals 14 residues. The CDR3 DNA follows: TGTGCCAGCAGAAATGACAGGGAAGCCTACGAGCAGTACTTC. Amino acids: CASRNDREAYEQYF.